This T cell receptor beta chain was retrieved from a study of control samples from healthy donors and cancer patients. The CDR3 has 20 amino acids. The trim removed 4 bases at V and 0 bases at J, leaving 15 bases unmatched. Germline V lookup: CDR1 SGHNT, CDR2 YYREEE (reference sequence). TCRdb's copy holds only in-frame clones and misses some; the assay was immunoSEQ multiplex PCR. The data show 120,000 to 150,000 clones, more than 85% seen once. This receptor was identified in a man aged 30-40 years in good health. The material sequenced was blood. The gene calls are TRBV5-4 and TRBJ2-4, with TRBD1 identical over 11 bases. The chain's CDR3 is CASSPNEDRGLGLAKNIQYF. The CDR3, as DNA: TGTGCCAGCAGCCCAAACGAGGACAGGGGGCTTGGACTAGCCAAAAACATTCAGTACTTC.